The clone carrying this TCR beta chain was picked up many times. Its antigen is as yet unknown. The germline gene is not matched at one end of the junction; a read error may be the cause. The data are from a study of post-analysis software for immune sequencing data. About the study: As for disease course, relapsing-remitting, secondary progressive and progressive-relapsing multiple sclerosis were all included. Study-level results: With F measure, samples from one preparation batch clustered together strongly. In patients, five or six TRBV segments were more frequent than in controls, with TRBV5-6, TRBV5-1 and TRBV20-1 among them. For normalized Chao1 diversity, multiple sclerosis patients scored significantly lower than controls did.

Prepared libraries of TCR beta cDNA carried unique molecular identifiers. The authors obtained roughly 500,000 cDNA molecules from approximately 0.91 to 9.4 million T cells. TCRdb analysed the PCR reads with MiXCR anew, one entry per CDR3 protein. The sample lists roughly 670,000 distinct CDR3 sequences, roughly three fifths occurring once. The CDR3 has 12 residues. The clonotype originates from a girl aged 2 to 10 with multiple sclerosis. J is TRBJ2-7 and V is TRBV12-3 or TRBV12-4; D is undetermined. Sequenced sample: blood. CDR3 sequence reads: CASSLSGYEQYF. In nucleotides, the CDR3 is TGCGCCAGCAGCTTGTCCGGTTACGAGCAGTACTTC.